Reported below is one T cell receptor (beta chain). This clone was counted only a few times. Its cognate antigen has yet to be identified. Per-base qualities were not stored, and no clone one base away is much larger. The data stem from a study of blood T cell repertoires in COVID-19 (dated by TCRdb to the early 2020s). As for the study more broadly: Samples from collaborators originated in the United States, Italy and Spain and spanned both the acute and convalescent phases of COVID-19. The material from the prospective study consisted of cDNA or gDNA derived from T cells, B-cell-depleted T cells, or PBMCs. The dataset comprised deeply sampled blood TCRbeta repertoires from subjects exposed to, actively infected with, or recovered from COVID-19. The repertoires were made available in a free public database intended to serve as a resource for research on the immune response to SARS-CoV-2. The samples were drawn from two sources: the first 160 participants of the ongoing ImmuneRACE study, and 1,254 subjects contributed by 6 global collaborators. A de-identified subject ID, COVID-19 status, age in years and sex were almost always included in the sample metadata. HLA class I and class II types, where available, came from metadata supplied by the sample provider rather than from assay-based typing. The full study reports these points: Clinical and demographic metadata were provided uncurated, with the amount varying by source and participant.

Whole blood was collected in K2EDTA tubes by collaborating institutions according to the institutions' own protocols. For TCRbeta analysis, collaborators shipped samples in one of three forms: frozen whole blood, isolated PBMCs, or DNA extracted from either of those sample types. The immunoSEQ Assay, a bias-controlled multiplex PCR, was used to amplify TCRbeta CDR3 regions from genomic DNA. Per the authors' processing: The number of nucleated cells in each sample was estimated from the amplification of reference gene primers within the assay. Sequence reads were collapsed and filtered to measure the absolute abundance of every unique TCRbeta CDR3 rearrangement. For each sample, productive Simpson clonality was calculated as the square root of Simpson's diversity index across productive rearrangements. Sourced from immuneACCESS, this table was stored by TCRdb with only in-frame sequences that have V and J called. A share of the clones is absent; for the studies checked, an unresolved V gene accounts for under half, and the remainder has no known explanation. The V and J calls and clone size come from that table; D and trimming were worked out from the DNA. Here the sample has 170,000 or so clones; 80% to 90% occur a single time. The ten most abundant clones make up around 8.6% of the sample.

The junction shows trimming of 5 bases on V and 3 bases on J, plus 11 bases between the germline ends. From the cysteine up to the phenylalanine, the CDR3 has a length of 13 residues. Kept here is only the CDR3 DNA, which spans 39 bases and is read in frame from base 1. The germline V gene yields SGHRS for CDR1 and YFSETQ for CDR2. Sequenced sample: peripheral blood. The source of this sequence is a man aged 50-60 years with active or convalescent COVID-19. The chain is made from TRBV5-1 and TRBJ1-1; the D gene remains uncertain. The sequenced DNA is TGCGCCAGCAGTCCGAGGGATTACACTGAAGCTTTCTTT. Its coded protein is CASSPRDYTEAFF.